This T cell receptor (beta chain) was recovered during a study of T cell responses to AZD1222 COVID-19 vaccine. Study outcomes and limitations: Across the whole spike, CD4 TCRs peaked at regions 160-218 and 743-854. Donors, mostly white British, included more females; clonal diversity was possibly underestimated. Repertoires were collected only later (after the peak T cell response had occurred). Only a handful of AZD1222 recipients, roughly six in all, had baseline seropositivity.

The repertoire was sequenced with immunoSEQ multiplex PCR; TCRdb's copy has only in-frame clones and lacks some. The repertoire holds approximately 110,000 clones, with about 91% as singletons. V was trimmed by 5 bases and J by 0 bases, leaving 3 bases between them. The CDR3 length is 12 residues. The germline CDR1 and CDR2 sequences are MNHEY and SVGEGT. Comments on this clone: As yet, its antigen is unknown.

This clonotype was sampled from an adult in good health. The sequencing here drew on peripheral blood, taken on day 0 of AZD1222 vaccination. The V gene is TRBV6-2 or TRBV6-3, the J gene TRBJ2-3; D is unresolved. In DNA, the CDR3 is TGTGCCAGCAGTCAAAGCACAGATACGCAGTATTTT. Translated: CASSQSTDTQYF.